This T cell receptor beta chain appears in the sequencing data of a study of blood T cell repertoires in COVID-19. The CDR3 has 13 amino acids. V lost 4 bases and J lost 3; bases outside the gene matches: 2. TCRdb's table, derived via immunoSEQ multiplex PCR, lists solely in-frame clones and lacks some. This sample yields about 300,000 clones, of which over 75% are seen a single time; 13% belongs to the top ten. About this clone: This specimen includes other DNA sequences encoding the same CDR3.

Input material: peripheral blood. The V gene is TRBV12-3 or TRBV12-4, the J gene TRBJ2-5, with 7 bases aligning to TRBD2. This TCR came from a human donor in a cohort sampled during active COVID-19. CDR3: CASSWGGEETQYF. DNA for the CDR3: TGTGCCAGCAGTTGGGGGGGGGAAGAGACCCAGTACTTC.